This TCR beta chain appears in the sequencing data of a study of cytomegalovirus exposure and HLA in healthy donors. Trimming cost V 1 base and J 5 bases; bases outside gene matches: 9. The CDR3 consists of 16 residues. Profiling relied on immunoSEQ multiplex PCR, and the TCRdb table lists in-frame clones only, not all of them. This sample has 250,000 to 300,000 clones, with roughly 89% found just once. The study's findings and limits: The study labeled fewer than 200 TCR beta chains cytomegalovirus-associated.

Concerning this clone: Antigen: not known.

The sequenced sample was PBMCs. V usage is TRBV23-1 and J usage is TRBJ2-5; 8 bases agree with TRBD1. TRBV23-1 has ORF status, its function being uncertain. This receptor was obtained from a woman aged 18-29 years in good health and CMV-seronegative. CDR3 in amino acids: CASSQWRTGNDETQYF. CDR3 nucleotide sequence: TGCGCCAGCAGTCAATGGAGGACAGGGAACGATGAGACCCAGTACTTC.